This T cell receptor beta chain was captured in a study of blood T cell repertoires in COVID-19 (dated by TCRdb to about 2020). Concerning the study at large: Samples covering the acute and convalescent phases of COVID-19 were provided by collaborators in the United States, Italy and Spain. HLA class I and class II types, where available, came from metadata supplied by the sample provider rather than from assay-based typing. The repertoires were made available in a free public database intended to serve as a resource for research on the immune response to SARS-CoV-2. Deeply sampled blood TCRbeta repertoires from subjects exposed to, actively infected with, or recovered from COVID-19 were included in the dataset. The material from the prospective study consisted of cDNA or gDNA derived from T cells, B-cell-depleted T cells, or PBMCs. The samples were drawn from two sources: the first 160 participants of the ongoing ImmuneRACE study, and 1,254 subjects contributed by 6 global collaborators. Sample metadata almost always included a de-identified subject ID, COVID-19 status, age in years and sex.

Including cysteine and phenylalanine, the CDR3 has 14 amino acids. CDR3 DNA is the only sequence kept; it has 42 bases, read in frame from the first base. The germline ends are 17 bases apart after V is trimmed by 6 bases and J by 6 bases. Taken from the germline V gene (reference sequence), the CDR1 and CDR2 loops are MNHEY and SMNVEV. Each collaborating institution followed its own protocols to collect whole blood in K2EDTA tubes. For TCRbeta analysis, collaborators shipped samples as frozen whole blood, isolated PBMCs, or DNA extracted from either of those sample types. The immunoSEQ Assay, a bias-controlled multiplex PCR, was used to amplify TCRbeta CDR3 regions from genomic DNA. As for the authors' bioinformatics: The number of nucleated cells in each sample was estimated from the amplification of reference gene primers within the assay. To quantify the absolute abundance of each unique TCRbeta CDR3 rearrangement, sequence reads were collapsed and filtered. Productive Simpson clonality was computed per sample as the square root of Simpson's diversity index over productive rearrangements. In its TCRdb copy, this immuneACCESS table keeps in-frame sequences only and misses some clones. Where compared with another copy, unresolved V genes explain less than half of these, and the others have no known cause. V and J calls and clone size are those listed in that table; D and trimming were worked out from the DNA. This sample holds about 280,000 clones; approximately 83% were observed only once. Roughly 15% of the sample goes to the ten largest clones.

To note about this clone: Its specific antigen is unknown. Base qualities were left out, and no much larger clone turns up one base away.

Beyond this particular receptor, the publication reports: How much clinical and demographic metadata was included differed by source and by participant, and the metadata was provided uncurated.

The sequencing input was peripheral blood. This TCR came from a human donor in a cohort sampled during active COVID-19. The chain is assembled from TRBV27 and TRBJ1-2, with the D gene not confidently named. This receptor has the CDR3 CASSPARKGHGYTF. The bases are TGTGCCAGCAGCCCAGCCAGGAAAGGTCATGGCTACACCTTC.